The 21 T cell receptor beta chains below come from one sample, sequenced in a study of CD8 T cells in Susac syndrome. With random hexamers, reverse transcription was performed on about 0.5 to 1 ug of RNA. TCRdb ran MiXCR on the immunoSEQ multiplex PCR reads and lists one entry per CDR3 protein. The repertoire holds over 150,000 distinct CDR3 sequences, with roughly 94% as singletons. Sequenced: CD4+ T cells from PBMCs. The receptor set was obtained from a human donor with Susac syndrome.

V and J are TRBV7-2 and TRBJ2-4, with D tentatively TRBD1 (5 bases). This CDR3 has 15 residues. Germline lookup yields CDR1 SGHTA and CDR2 FQGNSA. The V end lost 0 bases, the J end lost 6 bases, and 12 bases lay between the germline ends. CDR3 nucleotides: TGTGCCAGCAGCTTAGCGGTACAGGCTGGAAACATTCAGTACTTC. This encodes CASSLAVQAGNIQYF.

The chain has TRBV6-6 and TRBJ2-7; D is possibly TRBD2 (6 bases). The CDR3 length is 14 residues. V was pared by 6 bases and J by 1 base, with 13 bases between. The V gene's germline CDR1 is MNHNY and CDR2 SVGAGI (reference sequence). CDR3 protein: CASSSDGGSYEQYF. CDR3 nucleotide sequence: TGTGCCAGCAGCTCTGACGGAGGGTCCTACGAGCAGTACTTC.

The gene calls are TRBV12-3 or TRBV12-4 and TRBJ1-5; D may be TRBD1 (5 bases). V was pared by 7 bases and J by 7 bases, with 14 bases between. The CDR3 spans 13 residues. CDR3 sequence (DNA): TGTGCCAGCAACTTCGGGGGACGACAGCCCCAGCATTTT. Translated: CASNFGGRQPQHF.

The DNA of the CDR3 is TGCAGTGCTAGATTTCTGTCGAGGGGCTCGGGAGGCTACACCTTC. Translated, it gives CSARFLSRGSGGYTF. This chain joins TRBV20-1 and TRBJ1-2, with D possibly being TRBD1 (5 bases). The V end was cut by 2 bases, the J end by 8 bases, with 21 bases between. Germline loops: CDR1 DFQATT, CDR2 SNEGSKA (reference sequence). This CDR3 is built from 15 residues.

The J gene is TRBJ2-5, the V gene TRBV7-6; the D gene is possibly TRBD2 (6 bases). V shed 3 bases and J shed 4 bases, with 15 bases lying between them. The CDR3 runs 15 residues. Looked up from germline, CDR1 is SGHVS and CDR2 is FNYEAQ. CDR3 sequence reads: CASSFDVGRGETQYF. In nucleotides, the CDR3 is TGTGCCAGCAGCTTTGACGTCGGGAGAGGAGAGACCCAGTACTTC.

The chain uses TRBV13 and TRBJ2-1; no clear D. Deletions cut 8 bases from V and 2 bases from J, with 16 bases between. The CDR3 runs to 15 residues. Germline V gene data show CDR1 as PRHDT and CDR2 as FYEKMQ (reference sequence). The CDR3 DNA is TGTGCCAGCGGCACCCCCGTGGGGACCTACAATGAGCAGTTCTTC. It specifies CASGTPVGTYNEQFF.

This clonotype was counted a few times. The chain carries TRBV28 and TRBJ2-3; D unresolved. Germline CDR1 and CDR2: MDHEN and SYDVKM. V gave up 2 bases and J gave up 1 base, with 4 bases separating them. The CDR3 is made up of 13 amino acids. CDR3 coding DNA: TGTGCCAGCAGTTTAAGGGGCACAGATACGCAGTATTTT. Protein product: CASSLRGTDTQYF.

The V and J genes are TRBV3-1 and TRBJ2-1; D is perhaps TRBD2 (6 bases). Trimming shortened V by 4 bases and J by 7 bases, and 11 bases separated the two germline ends. This CDR3 is 13 amino acids long. Germline loops: CDR1 LGHDT, CDR2 YNNKEL (reference sequence). This CDR3 is CASSRKGGNEQFF. In DNA, the CDR3 is TGTGCCAGCAGCCGAAAAGGAGGGAATGAGCAGTTCTTC.

This clonotype has a single count. The rearrangement uses TRBV19 and TRBJ2-2; no definite D call. The germline gives CDR1 LNHDA, CDR2 SQIVND (reference sequence). The CDR3 spans 14 residues. V lost 6 bases to trimming and J lost 0 bases, with 8 bases between them. DNA for the CDR3: TGTGCCAGTAGAAGGGATGCGAACACCGGGGAGCTGTTTTTT. Protein: CASRRDANTGELFF.

The V gene is TRBV7-9, the J gene TRBJ2-6; D unclear. The V end was cut by 2 bases, the J end by 4 bases, with 9 bases between. CDR1 SEHNR and CDR2 FQNEAQ come from the germline V gene (reference sequence). The CDR3 is 15 amino acids. CDR3 sequence reads: CASSLWWSGANVLTF. Written as DNA, the CDR3 is TGTGCCAGCAGCTTATGGTGGTCCGGGGCCAACGTCCTGACTTTC.

The CDR3: CAWDRGSGEQYF. The CDR3 bases are TGTGCCTGGGACAGGGGATCAGGCGAGCAGTACTTC. The rearrangement uses TRBV30 and TRBJ2-7, with 8 bases that match TRBD1. Germline-derived CDR1 and CDR2 are GTSNPN and SVGIG (reference sequence). The CDR3 extends over 12 amino acids. Losses at the gene ends were 5 bases for V and 6 bases for J; bases not matched to a gene: 6.

Here the CDR3 DNA reads TGTGCCAGCAGCTATAGTCCCGGGGTTCAGCCCCAGCATTTT. It codes for CASSYSPGVQPQHF. The V and J genes are TRBV7-2 and TRBJ1-5; D not resolved. Germline CDR1 is SGHTA and CDR2 is FQGNSA. V lost 4 bases and J lost 6, with 13 bases in between. The CDR3 totals 14 residues.

This CDR3 reads CASSQGQDNEKLFF. The CDR3 DNA follows: TGTGCCAGCAGCCAGGGACAGGATAATGAAAAACTGTTTTTT. The chain couples TRBV7-9 to TRBJ1-4; 8 positions agree with TRBD1. Germline V CDR1 and CDR2: SEHNR, FQNEAQ (reference sequence). The CDR3 runs to 14 residues. V was pared by 5 bases and J by 4 bases, with 3 bases of the junction left unmatched.

CDR3 coding DNA: TGCACCAGCAGCCAAGATGTATCTGTGAGGGGTCCGGAACCCGGCTACACCTTC. It encodes CTSSQDVSVRGPEPGYTF. This chain links TRBV1 with TRBJ1-2; the DNA was not compared with TRBD1, the D call given in the table. TRBV1 is designated a pseudogene. CDR3 size: 18 residues.

The chain recombines TRBV7-6 with TRBJ2-7, with 11 nucleotides matching TRBD2. Germline V gives CDR1 SGHVS, CDR2 FNYEAQ. The CDR3 sequence is 16 residues long. J gave up 5 bases and V 5 bases, and 11 bases lay outside the gene matches. The chain's CDR3 is CASSPYTSGGLHEQYF. The CDR3 DNA reads TGTGCCAGCAGCCCCTATACTAGCGGGGGCCTCCACGAGCAGTACTTC.

The chain couples TRBV12-3 or TRBV12-4 to TRBJ1-2; D possibly corresponds to TRBD1 (5 bases). This CDR3 is built from 11 residues. Trimming removed 8 bases at V and 8 bases at J, with 12 bases between. The chain's CDR3 is CASGSGGGYTF. CDR3 DNA: TGTGCCAGCGGTAGCGGGGGGGGCTACACCTTC.

This chain links TRBV30 with TRBJ1-2, with 9 bases identical to TRBD1. Germline V gene lookup returns CDR1 GTSNPN and CDR2 SVGIG (reference sequence). This CDR3 comprises 15 residues. The junction had 14 bases not matched to a gene; V was cut back by 5 bases and J by 7 bases. As DNA, the CDR3 is TGTGCCTGGTACCGGGACAGGGCGCAAGGGGTTGGCTACACCTTC. As protein: CAWYRDRAQGVGYTF.

V gene TRBV15 combines with J gene TRBJ2-3; D is ambiguous. CDR1 and CDR2 (germline): LNHNV, YYDKDF (reference sequence). This CDR3 comprises 16 residues. V shed 1 base and J shed 0 bases, with 11 bases lying between them. Written as DNA, the CDR3 is TGTGCCACCAGCAGAGTTCCCAGTGGTAGCACAGATACGCAGTATTTT. Amino acid sequence: CATSRVPSGSTDTQYF.

V and J are TRBV3-1 and TRBJ1-1, with 7 bases matching TRBD1. J lost 4 bases, V lost 3 bases, and 8 bases had no gene match. Germline V gene lookup returns CDR1 LGHDT and CDR2 YNNKEL (reference sequence). The CDR3 has 15 amino acids. The CDR3: CASSQLQTGATEAFF. The CDR3 nucleotides read TGTGCCAGCAGCCAGCTCCAAACAGGGGCCACTGAAGCTTTCTTT.

The J gene is TRBJ2-7, the V gene TRBV30; the D gene is possibly TRBD1 (6 bases). Trimming shortened V by 5 bases and J by 3 bases, and 14 bases separated the two germline ends. Per germline, CDR1 GTSNPN and CDR2 SVGIG (reference sequence). This CDR3 comprises 13 residues. CDR3: CAWALDRNYEQYF. The CDR3 nucleotides are TGTGCCTGGGCCCTGGACAGAAACTACGAGCAGTACTTC.

V is TRBV7-9 and J is TRBJ2-4, with TRBD1 matching over 7 bases. V dropped 5 bases and J dropped 7; count of bases not matched to a gene: 5. This CDR3 has 13 amino acids. The germline CDR1 and CDR2 sequences are SEHNR and FQNEAQ (reference sequence). CDR3 sequence (DNA): TGTGCCAGCAGCGGACAGGATTTGAACATTCAGTACTTC. This codes for CASSGQDLNIQYF.